The rows below give T cell receptor beta chains drawn from one sample of a study of T cell responses to AZD1222 COVID-19 vaccine. Profiling relied on immunoSEQ multiplex PCR, and the TCRdb table lists in-frame clones only, not all of them. This sample carries some 170,000 clones, approximately 88% of them seen once, and the ten largest clones take approximately 1.6%. Sequencing used peripheral blood, obtained on day 0 of AZD1222 vaccination. The origin of the receptors is an adult in good health. CDR3s include the opening cysteine and the closing phenylalanine or tryptophan. A D gene is named only where the DNA matches it firmly. Clone size is given for some rows only: seen once, a few or many times, or a class if the clone is expanded.

D,V,size,J,DNA,CDR3
-,TRBV3-1/TRBV3-2,-,TRBJ2-2,TGTGCCAGCAGCGGTCTTAACTTCGGACGGTTCACCGGGGAGCTGTTTTTT,CASSGLNFGRFTGELFF
-,TRBV19,once,TRBJ1-2,TGTGCCAGTAGTCCGCCGGGTGGTCTCGGTGGCTACACCTTC,CASSPPGGLGGYTF
-,TRBV15,-,TRBJ2-1,TGTGCCACCAGCAGAGATCCCCGGCCCGGGAGCAATGAGCAGTTCTTC,CATSRDPRPGSNEQFF
-,TRBV5-8,-,TRBJ2-3,TGTGCCAGCAGCCAACGTACGGGGGCCATTAGCACAGATACGCAGTATTTT,CASSQRTGAISTDTQYF
-,TRBV10-3,-,TRBJ2-5,TGTGCCATCAGTGACCCCACGGGGGTCCGGGAGACCCAGTACTTC,CAISDPTGVRETQYF
-,TRBV7-2,-,TRBJ1-6,TGTGCCAGCCTCATGGCGGGACAATATAATTCACCCCTCCACTTT,CASLMAGQYNSPLHF
-,TRBV19,-,TRBJ2-4,TGTGCCAGTAGTATAAAGCCCTTTGGAAACATTCAGTACTTC,CASSIKPFGNIQYF
-,TRBV19,-,TRBJ1-5,TGTGCCAGTAGGGAAAGACTACCCAGCAATCAGCCCCAGCATTTT,CASRERLPSNQPQHF
TRBD1,TRBV6-5,-,TRBJ1-1,TGTGCCAGTAGACAGGGGCTGGACACTGAAGCTTTCTTT,CASRQGLDTEAFF
-,TRBV19,-,TRBJ1-2,TGTGCCAGTAGTATTCTCAGCTATGGCTACACCTTC,CASSILSYGYTF
TRBD1,TRBV19,-,TRBJ1-2,TGTGCCAGTACCGAACAGGGGGCGGTTGGAGGCTACACCTTC,CASTEQGAVGGYTF
-,TRBV30,few,TRBJ1-3,TGTGCCTGGGCACCAAACTCTGGAAACACCATATATTTT,CAWAPNSGNTIYF
-,TRBV27,once,TRBJ1-3,TGTGCCAGCAGTTTATACGGGGCAGGGACTGGAAACACCATATATTTT,CASSLYGAGTGNTIYF
-,TRBV19,-,TRBJ1-1,TGTGCCAGTAGTCAAGGGATGACGAACACTGAAGCTTTCTTT,CASSQGMTNTEAFF
TRBD1,TRBV6-5,-,TRBJ1-4,TGTGCCAGCAGTTTCCAACAGGGGGCAACTAATGAAAAACTGTTTTTT,CASSFQQGATNEKLFF
TRBD1,TRBV9,once,TRBJ2-5,TGTGCCAGCAGCGCGAGGGCCGGGACAGGGGAAGAGACCCAGTACTTC,CASSARAGTGEETQYF
-,TRBV18,-,TRBJ1-5,TGTGCCAGCTCACCATACAATAATCAGCCCCAGCATTTT,CASSPYNNQPQHF
TRBD1,TRBV6-5,-,TRBJ1-3,TGTGCCAGCAGTTCCGGACAGGGAAGAAACACCATATATTTT,CASSSGQGRNTIYF
-,TRBV28,-,TRBJ1-1,TGTGCCAGCTCCTTAGGGGGGGCGCTGAGGAACACTGAAGCTTTCTTT,CASSLGGALRNTEAFF
TRBD2,TRBV6-1,-,TRBJ2-5,TGTGCCAGCAGTGATCCCTTGACTAGCGGGGGGTCGGGGACCCAGTACTTC,CASSDPLTSGGSGTQYF
-,TRBV24-1,-,TRBJ2-6,TGTGCCACCAGTGACCTCTCTGGGGCCAACGTCCTGACTTTC,CATSDLSGANVLTF
-,TRBV6-5,-,TRBJ1-1,TGTGCCAGCAGTTACTCGTGGCAGGGTAGCACTGAAGCTTTCTTT,CASSYSWQGSTEAFF
TRBD1,TRBV5-1,-,TRBJ2-2,TGCGCCAGCAGCTCGGGACAGACGAACACCGGGGAGCTGTTTTTT,CASSSGQTNTGELFF
-,TRBV29-1,-,TRBJ1-3,TGCAGCGGTTTGACAACTGGAAACACCATATATTTT,CSGLTTGNTIYF
-,TRBV5-1,-,TRBJ1-6,TGCGCCAGCAGCAAGGTGGGGCAAAATTCACCCCTCCACTTT,CASSKVGQNSPLHF
-,TRBV5-4,-,TRBJ1-1,TGTGCCAGCAGCTTCTTCGTGAGTGCTGAAGCTTTCTTT,CASSFFVSAEAFF
-,TRBV3-1/TRBV3-2,-,TRBJ1-1,TGTGCCAGCAGCCAAGTAACAGGGGAAGCTTTCTTT,CASSQVTGEAFF
TRBD1,TRBV19,-,TRBJ2-6,TGTGCCAGCGCCTCCGGGACAGGGCGCTCTGGGGCCAACGTCCTGACTTTC,CASASGTGRSGANVLTF
-,TRBV28,once,TRBJ2-4,TGTGCCACCCATGGGACCCTGGCCAAAAACATTCAGTACTTC,CATHGTLAKNIQYF
TRBD1,TRBV6-5,-,TRBJ1-5,TGTGCCACCAGGGACAGGGCGGGAAATCAGCCCCAGCATTTT,CATRDRAGNQPQHF
-,TRBV7-7,once,TRBJ1-3,TGTGCCAGCAGAACCTGGGGTAGGGGTAGGACCGAAGGAAACACCATATATTTT,CASRTWGRGRTEGNTIYF
-,TRBV7-2,-,TRBJ1-1,TGTGCCAGCACCCCCCGAACGACATACGGACACAGGAACACTGAAGCTTTCTTT,CASTPRTTYGHRNTEAFF
-,TRBV27,-,TRBJ1-5,TGTGCCAGCAGTTTGGGAGGTAGTCAGCCCCAGCATTTT,CASSLGGSQPQHF
-,TRBV7-3,-,TRBJ2-5,TGTGCCAGCAGCTTAACAGGGGCGGGCCAAGAGACCCAGTACTTC,CASSLTGAGQETQYF
-,TRBV7-8,-,TRBJ1-2,TGTGCCAGCAGCGGAGGGCCCTTCGGCTACACCTTC,CASSGGPFGYTF
-,TRBV5-1,once,TRBJ1-1,TGCGCCAGCAGCTTGGGTGGAACGAACACTGAAGCTTTCTTT,CASSLGGTNTEAFF
-,TRBV9,-,TRBJ1-4,TGTGCCAGCAGCGAAGGGGGGCTGCGGGAAAAACTGTTTTTT,CASSEGGLREKLFF
TRBD1,TRBV7-2,once,TRBJ2-7,TGTGCCAGCAGCGCCAGGACAGGGAGCTACGAGCAGTACTTC,CASSARTGSYEQYF
-,TRBV5-4,-,TRBJ2-6,TGTGCCACCAGAGGGGGGTCGGGCTCTGGGGCCAACGTCCTGACTTTC,CATRGGSGSGANVLTF
-,TRBV7-8,few,TRBJ2-5,TGTGCCAGCAGCCCCGACAAGACCCAGTACTTC,CASSPDKTQYF
TRBD1,TRBV28,-,TRBJ2-2,TGTGCCAGCAATGATCCGGGACAGGGTGCCGGGGAGCTGTTTTTT,CASNDPGQGAGELFF
TRBD2,TRBV28,-,TRBJ2-1,TGTGCCAGCAGTTCGGCCACTAGCGGGTACTACAATGAGCAGTTCTTC,CASSSATSGYYNEQFF
-,TRBV21-1,-,TRBJ1-2,TGTGCCAGCATCAGAATGGCGGCAGGGGAGGACTATGGCTACACCTTC,CASIRMAAGEDYGYTF
-,TRBV15,-,TRBJ1-1,TGTGCCACCAGCGCACGAAGGCAGAACACTGAAGCTTTCTTT,CATSARRQNTEAFF
-,TRBV6-5,-,TRBJ1-1,TGTGCCAGCAGCACATCGGGACCGCCTGAAGCTTTCTTT,CASSTSGPPEAFF
-,TRBV11-2,-,TRBJ2-5,TGTGCCAGCAGCTTATTAAGGGGGGCGGGAAAGACCCAGTACTTC,CASSLLRGAGKTQYF
-,TRBV28,-,TRBJ1-3,TGTGCCAGCAGTTTATATCCCCCGAGGAGCTCTGGAAACACCATATATTTT,CASSLYPPRSSGNTIYF
-,TRBV6-5,once,TRBJ1-4,TGTGCCAGCAAGGGCACAACTAATGAAAAACTGTTTTTT,CASKGTTNEKLFF
-,TRBV27,-,TRBJ1-2,TGTGCCAGCGGCTCGCCGGGGACTAACTATGGCTACACCTTC,CASGSPGTNYGYTF
TRBD1,TRBV20-1,-,TRBJ1-4,TGCAGTGCTAGTCTTTATACAGGGGGGGTGGCAACTAATGAAAAACTGTTTTTT,CSASLYTGGVATNEKLFF
-,TRBV19,-,TRBJ2-5,TGTGCCAGTCAGGCCGGGGAAGCGGGTTACCAAGAGACCCAGTACTTC,CASQAGEAGYQETQYF
-,TRBV6-2/TRBV6-3,-,TRBJ1-6,TGTGCCAGCAGCGTCGGTGGAGGGTCCTATAATTCACCCCTCCACTTT,CASSVGGGSYNSPLHF
TRBD2,TRBV7-8,-,TRBJ2-7,TGTGCCAGCAGCCAAACACTAGCGGGCCTCTACGAGCAGTACTTC,CASSQTLAGLYEQYF